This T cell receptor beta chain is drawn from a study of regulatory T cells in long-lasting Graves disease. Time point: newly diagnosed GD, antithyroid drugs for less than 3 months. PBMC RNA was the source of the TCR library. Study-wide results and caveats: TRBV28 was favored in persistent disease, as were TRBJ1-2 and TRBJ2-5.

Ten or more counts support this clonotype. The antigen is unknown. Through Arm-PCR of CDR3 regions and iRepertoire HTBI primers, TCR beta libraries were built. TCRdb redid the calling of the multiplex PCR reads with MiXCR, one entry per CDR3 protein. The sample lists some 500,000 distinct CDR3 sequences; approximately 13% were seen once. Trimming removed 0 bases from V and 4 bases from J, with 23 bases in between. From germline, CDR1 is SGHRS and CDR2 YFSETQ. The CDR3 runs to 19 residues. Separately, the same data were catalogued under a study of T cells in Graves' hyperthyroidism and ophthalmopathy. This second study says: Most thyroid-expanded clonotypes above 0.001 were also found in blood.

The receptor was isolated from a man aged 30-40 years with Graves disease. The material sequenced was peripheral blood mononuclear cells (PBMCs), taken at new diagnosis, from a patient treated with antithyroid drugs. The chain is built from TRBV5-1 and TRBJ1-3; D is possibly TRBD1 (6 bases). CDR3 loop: CASSLVPIRAGARGNTIYF. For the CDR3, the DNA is TGCGCCAGCAGCTTGGTGCCGATAAGGGCGGGGGCGCGGGGAAACACCATATATTTT.